The 29 T cell receptor beta chains below come from one sample, sequenced in a study of T cells in Graves' hyperthyroidism and ophthalmopathy. Amplified regions were TCR beta CDR3 sequences from RNA transcripts. Researchers ran a first-round RT-PCR on the TCR CDR3 using the HTBI primer set. TCRdb independently ran MiXCR on the multiplex PCR reads; one entry per CDR3 protein. The data show hundreds of thousands of distinct CDR3 sequences, more than 20% seen once. Source material: blood. The receptor source for this set is a man aged 25 to 45 with Graves' ophthalmopathy.

In this sample, this clonotype turned up many times. V and J are TRBV28 and TRBJ1-1; unclear D gene. CDR1 is MDHEN and CDR2 is SYDVKM in the germline V gene. The CDR3 is 11 amino acids. V was clipped by 6 bases and J by 4 bases, with 6 bases between them. The CDR3 sequence: CASRLLTEAFF. In DNA form, the CDR3 reads TGTGCCAGCAGGCTACTCACTGAAGCTTTCTTT.

Notes on this clonotype: A much bigger clone sits one base away, suggesting this may be a read error. This rearrangement joins TRBV12-3 or TRBV12-4 to TRBJ1-2; 10 bases match TRBD1. The CDR3 is 15 residues long. V lost 6 bases and J lost 3; bases outside the gene matches: 7. DNA for the CDR3: TGTGCCAGCAGAAACTCCGGGACAGGGGACTATGGCTACACCTTC. It specifies CASRNSGTGDYGYTF.

CDR3 amino acids: CASSGFTRQDQETQYF. CDR3 bases: TGTGCCAGCAGCGGTTTTACCAGACAAGACCAAGAGACCCAGTACTTC. The V call is TRBV9, the J call TRBJ2-5; D gene unclear. Germline assignment: CDR1 SGDLS and CDR2 YYNGEE. Trimming removed 3 bases from V and 0 bases from J, with 15 bases in between. This CDR3 comprises 16 residues.

This clonotype came up a few times. This chain links TRBV29-1 with TRBJ2-7; 12 bases are a match to TRBD1. Germline V lookup: CDR1 SQVTM, CDR2 ANQGSEA. Losses at the gene ends were 6 bases for V and 5 bases for J; bases not matched to a gene: 11. The CDR3 length is 15 residues. CDR3 DNA sequence: TGCAGCGTGAACGGGGTCGGGACAGGGGGCCACGAGCAGTACTTC. Protein product: CSVNGVGTGGHEQYF.

This clonotype was seen repeatedly, ten times or more. The rearrangement uses TRBV11-1 and TRBJ2-7, with TRBD1 matching over 9 bases. With V trimmed by 5 bases and J by 3 bases, 8 bases remained unmatched. The CDR3 has 15 amino acids. CDR1 is SGHAT, CDR2 FQDESV, per germline (reference sequence). The CDR3: CASSPETGGHYEQYF. The CDR3 DNA reads TGTGCCAGCAGCCCCGAGACAGGGGGGCACTACGAGCAGTACTTC.

This clonotype was observed a few times. This chain joins TRBV29-1 and TRBJ2-5, with D possibly being TRBD1 or TRBD2 (6 bases each). Germline assignment: CDR1 SQVTM and CDR2 ANQGSEA. Trimming removed 4 bases from V and 5 bases from J, with 14 bases in between. The CDR3 is made up of 13 amino acids. The CDR3 protein is CSVAWGAGETQYF. CDR3 sequence (DNA): TGCAGCGTTGCGTGGGGGGCTGGGGAGACCCAGTACTTC.

The genes are TRBV29-1 and TRBJ2-7; tentatively, D is TRBD1 (5 bases). This CDR3 is built from 12 residues. The germline CDR1 and CDR2 sequences are SQVTM and ANQGSEA. V lost 4 bases, J lost 4 bases, and 11 bases lay in between. The CDR3 sequence is CSVGQTYYEQYF. The CDR3 DNA reads as TGCAGCGTTGGACAGACCTATTACGAGCAGTACTTC.

The rearrangement links TRBV5-1 to TRBJ2-7; 8 bases map to TRBD2. The ends lost 2 bases at V and 2 bases at J; junction bases unmatched: 3. The CDR3 contains 14 residues. Per the germline V gene, CDR1 is SGHRS and CDR2 is YFSETQ. The CDR3 nucleotides read TGCGCCAGCAGCTTCACTAGCGGCACCTACGAGCAGTACTTC. This translates into CASSFTSGTYEQYF.

This clonotype was counted ten times or more. The rearrangement uses TRBV12-3 or TRBV12-4 and TRBJ2-7; no reliable D call. Trimming removed 5 bases from V and 3 bases from J, with 8 bases in between. The CDR3 spans 12 residues. As DNA, the CDR3 is TGTGCCAGCAGTCTGAATCTCTACGAGCAGTACTTC. Encoded protein: CASSLNLYEQYF.

The gene calls are TRBV4-3 and TRBJ2-6; D possibly corresponds to TRBD2 (6 bases). The CDR3 is 16 residues long. CDR1 LGHNA and CDR2 YSLEER come from the germline V gene. V lost 0 bases and J lost 3, with 9 bases in between. This chain's CDR3 is CASSQEGGVGANVLTF. As DNA, the CDR3 is TGCGCCAGCAGCCAAGAAGGAGGGGTTGGGGCCAACGTCCTGACTTTC.

This clonotype was recorded at least ten times. The chain uses TRBV5-1 and TRBJ2-2; 10 nucleotides align to TRBD1. CDR1 and CDR2 from the germline V gene are SGHRS and YFSETQ. This CDR3 contains 15 residues. V shed 4 bases and J 4 bases; nucleotides not matched to a gene: 4. This chain's CDR3 is CASSGQGDGTGELFF. The CDR3 nucleotides read TGCGCCAGCAGCGGACAGGGGGATGGCACCGGGGAGCTGTTTTTT.

The chain carries TRBV20-1 and TRBJ2-7; D ambiguous. Germline CDR1 and CDR2: DFQATT and SNEGSKA (reference sequence). The CDR3 runs 14 residues. V gave up 0 bases and J gave up 0 bases, with 9 bases separating them. The DNA for the CDR3 is TGCAGTGCTAGAGAGCCAGTTAGCTCCTACGAGCAGTACTTC. Residues: CSAREPVSSYEQYF.

This clonotype was found once. Likely a read error: the CDR3 ends without its conserved phenylalanine or tryptophan. V gene TRBV7-2 combines with J gene TRBJ1-6; no reliable D call. The V end lost 4 bases, the J end lost 5 bases, and 6 bases lay between the germline ends. The CDR3 has 13 amino acids. The germline V gene encodes CDR1 SGHTA and CDR2 FQGNSA. The CDR3: CASSSQHNSPLHS. The CDR3 nucleotides are TGTGCCAGCAGCTCACAGCATAATTCACCCCTCCACTCT.

This clonotype came up many times. The chain combines TRBV29-1 with TRBJ2-5; TRBD1 is a possible D gene (7 bases). Germline assignment: CDR1 SQVTM and CDR2 ANQGSEA. The CDR3 sequence is 13 residues long. Between the trimmed V and J ends, which lost 6 bases and 2 bases, there was a span of 13 bases. Written as DNA, the CDR3 is TGCAGCGTCGCGGGACAGTATCAAGAGACCCAGTACTTC. This encodes CSVAGQYQETQYF.

This clonotype appeared many times. This sequence joins TRBV5-6 and TRBJ1-2; D is unresolved. This CDR3 is built from 16 residues. CDR1 SGHDT and CDR2 YYEEEE come from the germline V gene. Trimming stripped 0 bases from V and 6 bases from J, with 18 bases between. The CDR3 bases are TGTGCCAGCAGCTTGGGAGAAAGGGTTGGAATGAATGGCTACACCTTC. The encoded protein is CASSLGERVGMNGYTF.

This chain connects TRBV7-9 to TRBJ2-7; 12 bases fit TRBD2. The CDR3 is 16 amino acids. From germline, CDR1 is SEHNR and CDR2 FQNEAQ (reference sequence). Trimming at V came to 4 bases and at J to 5 bases, leaving 9 bases not matched to a gene. CDR3 DNA: TGTGCCAGCAGCTCGCAGACTAGCGGGAGATTCAACGAGCAGTACTTC. Its translation: CASSSQTSGRFNEQYF.

The rearrangement uses TRBV15 and TRBJ2-7, with TRBD1 matching over 10 bases. The junction had 6 bases not matched to a gene; V was cut back by 6 bases and J by 4 bases. This CDR3 spans 14 amino acids. The germline gives CDR1 LNHNV, CDR2 YYDKDF (reference sequence). The CDR3 loop is CATRDQGQGYEQYF. CDR3 DNA sequence: TGTGCCACCAGAGACCAGGGACAGGGGTACGAGCAGTACTTC.

This clonotype was observed a few times. The rearrangement joins TRBV7-9 to TRBJ2-1; 7 positions match TRBD2. The CDR3 consists of 14 residues. The V and J ends lost 0 bases and 12 bases, in that order; junction bases with no gene match: 8. Germline V gives CDR1 SEHNR, CDR2 FQNEAQ (reference sequence). CDR3 DNA: TGTGCCAGCAGCTTAGCGGGAGGGGTCGGTCGGCAGTTCTTC. Protein product: CASSLAGGVGRQFF.

This clonotype was seen at least ten times. The chain couples TRBV28 to TRBJ1-1; a possible D gene is TRBD1 (5 bases). Trimming took off 1 base at V and 7 bases at J, with 10 bases between the two ends. This CDR3 is built from 13 residues. Germline V gene data show CDR1 as MDHEN and CDR2 as SYDVKM. The CDR3 DNA reads as TGTGCCAGCAGTTTATTAGGGGATAGTGAAGCTTTCTTT. Protein product: CASSLLGDSEAFF.

This clonotype was recorded at least ten times. The chain uses TRBV11-2 and TRBJ2-6; D might be TRBD2 (5 bases). The CDR3 covers 18 residues. Trimming took off 1 base at V and 4 bases at J, with 17 bases between the two ends. The germline gives CDR1 SGHAT, CDR2 FQNNGV. In DNA form, the CDR3 reads TGTGCCAGCAGCTTAGCCCGCCATGGAGAGGGAGGGGCCAACGTCCTGACTTTC. Amino acid sequence: CASSLARHGEGGANVLTF.

The rearrangement joins TRBV5-1 to TRBJ2-3; D may match TRBD1 or TRBD2 (6 bases each). The CDR3 is 17 residues long. Germline V gene data show CDR1 as SGHRS and CDR2 as YFSETQ. Trimming removed 4 bases from V and 0 bases from J, with 18 bases in between. The CDR3 region has the DNA TGCGCCAGCAGCCCCTTGGGGGAGGACAGAAGCACAGATACGCAGTATTTT. The encoded protein is CASSPLGEDRSTDTQYF.

This clonotype has just a few counts. V and J are TRBV4-2 and TRBJ2-7; D not certain. V was pared by 0 bases and J by 5 bases, with 17 bases between. The CDR3 runs to 16 residues. Germline V gene data show CDR1 as LGHNA and CDR2 as YNFKEQ. The CDR3 here is CASSQEWRNPPHEQYF. DNA of the CDR3: TGTGCCAGCAGCCAAGAGTGGCGGAACCCCCCTCACGAGCAGTACTTC.

This chain connects TRBV7-6 to TRBJ2-3, with D perhaps TRBD2 (6 bases). Germline assignment: CDR1 SGHVS and CDR2 FNYEAQ. V lost 1 base and J lost 4, with 12 bases in between. The CDR3 totals 15 residues. Here the CDR3 reads CASSLVGGSADTQYF. As DNA, the CDR3 is TGTGCCAGCAGCTTAGTAGGAGGGAGCGCAGATACGCAGTATTTT.

The V and J genes are TRBV20-1 and TRBJ2-1; possibly TRBD2 for D (6 bases). Trimming removed 2 bases from V and 3 bases from J, with 8 bases in between. The CDR3 has 13 amino acids. Germline lookup yields CDR1 DFQATT and CDR2 SNEGSKA (reference sequence). CDR3 coding DNA: TGCAGTGCTAGACTAGCGAACTACAATGAGCAGTTCTTC. It is translated as CSARLANYNEQFF.

This clonotype was observed a few times. The chain employs TRBV20-1 and TRBJ2-7; perhaps TRBD1 as D (5 bases). CDR3 length equals 14 residues. The V end was cut by 6 bases, the J end by 3 bases, with 18 bases between. The germline CDR1 and CDR2 sequences are DFQATT and SNEGSKA (reference sequence). The CDR3 DNA sequence: TGCAGTGCGCGCCAAGGGGAAGGGGACTACGAGCAGTACTTC. The encoded protein is CSARQGEGDYEQYF.

There are many counts of this clonotype. The V call is TRBV7-2, the J call TRBJ2-2, with 8 bases fitting TRBD1. Germline CDR1 and CDR2: SGHTA and FQGNSA. This CDR3 region has 16 residues. The J segment lost 4 bases and the V segment lost 0 bases, leaving 4 bases of the junction unmatched. The CDR3 DNA follows: TGTGCCAGCAGCTTAGCCCAGGGGGCTAGCACCGGGGAGCTGTTTTTT. Translated, it gives CASSLAQGASTGELFF.

In this sample, this clonotype turned up a few times. J is TRBJ2-7 and V is TRBV20-1; 7 bases agree with TRBD1. The CDR3 length is 18 residues. Looked up from germline, CDR1 is DFQATT and CDR2 is SNEGSKA (reference sequence). V trimming: 0 bases; J trimming: 2 bases; junction bases outside the gene matches: 16. CDR3 sequence reads: CSARDSGQVSPDAYEQYF. As DNA, the CDR3 is TGCAGTGCTAGAGATTCCGGACAGGTTTCCCCCGACGCCTACGAGCAGTACTTC.

V usage is TRBV7-2 and J usage is TRBJ1-2; D not resolved. The germline gives CDR1 SGHTA, CDR2 FQGNSA. This CDR3 spans 15 amino acids. The V gene lost 2 bases and the J gene lost 7 bases, with 17 bases spanning the gap. The CDR3: CASSLTRTALGGYTF. In DNA form, the CDR3 reads TGTGCCAGCAGCTTAACTAGGACGGCTTTGGGTGGCTACACCTTC.

The table lists this clonotype with many counts. CDR3 amino acids: CASSSSHDRGADTQYF. Here the CDR3 DNA reads TGTGCCAGCAGTTCCTCACACGACAGGGGTGCAGATACGCAGTATTTT. The genes are TRBV27 and TRBJ2-3; TRBD1 aligns across 8 bases. Germline-derived CDR1 and CDR2 are MNHEY and SMNVEV (reference sequence). The CDR3 length is 16 residues. The ends lost 4 bases at V and 4 bases at J; junction bases unmatched: 10.